This record looks at one T cell receptor (beta chain) sequence and its context. The sample comes from a study of PD-L1 blockade in urothelial cancer. In the study overall: Blood was analyzed 3 weeks (second dose) and 6 weeks after treatment start.

CDR3 length: 15 residues. CDR1 is LNHDA, CDR2 SQIVND, per germline (reference sequence). With 7 bases removed from V and 6 bases from J, the gap between germline ends came to 19 bases. Assay used: immunoSEQ multiplex PCR; TCRdb lists only in-frame clones, some missing. The repertoire consists of about 95,000 clones, with 90% occurring once and the leading ten covering around 1.5%. Stated time point: pretreatment peripheral blood. The sample here was PBMCs, taken around atezolizumab (anti-PD-L1) treatment. The sequence derives from a man aged 55 to 69 with urothelial cancer. The rearrangement uses TRBV19 and TRBJ1-5, with D perhaps TRBD1 (5 bases). CDR3 sequence: CASNRGVERGQPQHF. For the CDR3, the DNA is TGTGCCAGTAATCGGGGGGTGGAGAGAGGTCAGCCCCAGCATTTT.